This TCR beta chain originates from a study of shared clonotypes between healthy human individuals. Study results and limitations: Larger estimated richness was generally seen in naive subsets than in memory subsets. Among several donors, roughly 5% of naive CD4 clonotypes were found in common.

As concerns this clone: Its specificity is unknown.

Investigators spread the genomic DNA of each subset evenly over several immunoSEQ plates. Assay: immunoSEQ multiplex PCR; the TCRdb copy retains only in-frame clones and omits some. The data hold 2 million to 3 million clones, with approximately 93% observed a single time. Both subsets, CD45RA+ naive and CD45RA-negative memory, were split from the CD4+ cells. V lost 1 base, J lost 0 bases, and 2 bases stayed unmatched. The CDR3 has 16 residues. Germline CDR1 and CDR2: MDHEN and SYDVKM. The specimen sequenced was naive CD4+ T cells from PBMCs. The subset was: CD45RA+ positively selected. This rearrangement joins TRBV28 to TRBJ1-5; TRBD1 agrees at 8 bases. The receptor comes from a man between 18 and 29 years old in good health. Some clones in this sample may be carry-over from other donors' samples. The CDR3: CASSLSRGHSNQPQHF. CDR3 coding DNA: TGTGCCAGCAGTTTATCCAGGGGGCATAGCAATCAGCCCCAGCATTTT.